This T cell receptor beta chain was recorded in a study of blood T cells in healthy people across ages. The use of a sample-barcoded 5' primer and a J-beta primer mix characterized a second PCR of about 7 to 12 cycles. TCRdb analysed the 5' RACE reads with MiXCR anew, one entry per CDR3 protein. The table lists hundreds of thousands of distinct CDR3 sequences, approximately 39% of them singletons, with 20% to 25% in the top ten. The V segment lost 3 bases and the J segment 4 bases; nucleotides outside the gene matches: 4. The CDR3 length is 15 residues. Per germline, CDR1 SGHTA and CDR2 FQGNSA. Sequenced sample: blood. The clonotype originates from a woman aged 55-69 years in good health. This chain links TRBV7-2 with TRBJ1-4; TRBD1 matches 8 bases. The CDR3, as DNA: TGTGCCAGCAGCTTTCCGGGACAGGTTAATGAAAAACTGTTTTTT. It translates to CASSFPGQVNEKLFF.